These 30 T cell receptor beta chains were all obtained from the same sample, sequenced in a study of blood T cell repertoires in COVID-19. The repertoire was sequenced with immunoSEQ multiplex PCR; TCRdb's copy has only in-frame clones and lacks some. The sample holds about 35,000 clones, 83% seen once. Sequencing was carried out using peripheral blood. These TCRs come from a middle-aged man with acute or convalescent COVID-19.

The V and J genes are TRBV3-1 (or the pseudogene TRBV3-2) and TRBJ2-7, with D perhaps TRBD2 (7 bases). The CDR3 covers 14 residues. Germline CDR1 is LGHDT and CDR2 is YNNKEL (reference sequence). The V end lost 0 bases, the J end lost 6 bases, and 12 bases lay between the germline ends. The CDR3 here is CASSQDQGRGEQYF. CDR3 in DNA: TGTGCCAGCAGCCAAGATCAGGGGAGGGGCGAGCAGTACTTC.

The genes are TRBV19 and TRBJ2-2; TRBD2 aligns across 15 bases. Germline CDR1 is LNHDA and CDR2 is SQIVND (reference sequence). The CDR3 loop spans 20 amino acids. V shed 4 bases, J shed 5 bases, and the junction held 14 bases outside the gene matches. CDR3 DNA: TGTGCCAGTAGTAACACAGGTGGACTAGCGGGAGGGCCGTGGACCGGGGAGCTGTTTTTT. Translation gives CASSNTGGLAGGPWTGELFF.

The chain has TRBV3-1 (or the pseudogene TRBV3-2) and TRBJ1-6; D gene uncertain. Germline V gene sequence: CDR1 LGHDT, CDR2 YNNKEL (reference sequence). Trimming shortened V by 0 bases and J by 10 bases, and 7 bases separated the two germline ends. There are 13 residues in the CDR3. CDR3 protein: CASSQDGISPLHF. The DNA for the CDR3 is TGTGCCAGCAGCCAAGACGGGATCTCACCCCTCCACTTT.

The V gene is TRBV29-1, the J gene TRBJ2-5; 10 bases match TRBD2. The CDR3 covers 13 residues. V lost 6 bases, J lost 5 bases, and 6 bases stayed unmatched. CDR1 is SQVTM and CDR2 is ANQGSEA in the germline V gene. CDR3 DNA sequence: TGCAGCGTGAGAGCGGGAGGGGCGGAGACCCAGTACTTC. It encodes CSVRAGGAETQYF. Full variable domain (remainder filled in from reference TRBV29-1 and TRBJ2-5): SAVISQKPSRDICQRGTSLTIQCQVDSQVTMMFWYRQQPGQSLTLIATANQGSEATYESGFVIDKFPISRPNLTFSTLTVSNMSPEDSSIYLCSVRAGGAETQYFGPGTRLLVL.

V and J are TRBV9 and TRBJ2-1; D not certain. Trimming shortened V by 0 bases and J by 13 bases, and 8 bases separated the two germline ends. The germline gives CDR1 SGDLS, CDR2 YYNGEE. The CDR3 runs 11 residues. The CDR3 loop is CASSVGRVQFF. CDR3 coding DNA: TGTGCCAGCAGCGTAGGAAGAGTACAGTTCTTC.

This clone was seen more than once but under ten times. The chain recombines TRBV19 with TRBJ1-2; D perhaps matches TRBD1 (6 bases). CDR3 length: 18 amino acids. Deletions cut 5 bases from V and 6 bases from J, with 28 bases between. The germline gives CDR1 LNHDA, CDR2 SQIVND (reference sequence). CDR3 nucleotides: TGTGCCAGTAGTTTACGGACGTGGGGGAGCCAGGGGAACGATGGCTACACCTTC. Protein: CASSLRTWGSQGNDGYTF. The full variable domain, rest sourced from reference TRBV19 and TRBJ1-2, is DGGITQSPKYLFRKEGQNVTLSCEQNLNHDAMYWYRQDPGQGLRLIYYSQIVNDFQKGDIAEGYSVSREKKESFPLTVTSAQKNPTAFYLCASSLRTWGSQGNDGYTFGSGTRLTVV.

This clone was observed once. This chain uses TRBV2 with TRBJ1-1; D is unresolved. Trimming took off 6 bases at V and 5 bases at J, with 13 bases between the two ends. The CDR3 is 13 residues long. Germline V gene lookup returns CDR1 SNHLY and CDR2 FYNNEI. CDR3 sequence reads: CASRAEGGTEAFF. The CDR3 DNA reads TGTGCCAGCAGGGCGGAGGGAGGGACTGAAGCTTTCTTT.

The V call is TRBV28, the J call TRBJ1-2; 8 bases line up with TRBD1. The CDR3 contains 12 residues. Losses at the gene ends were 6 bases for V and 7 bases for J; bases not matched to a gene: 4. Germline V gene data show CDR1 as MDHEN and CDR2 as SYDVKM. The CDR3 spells CASSRTGIGYTF. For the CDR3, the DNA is TGTGCCAGCAGCAGGACAGGGATTGGCTACACCTTC.

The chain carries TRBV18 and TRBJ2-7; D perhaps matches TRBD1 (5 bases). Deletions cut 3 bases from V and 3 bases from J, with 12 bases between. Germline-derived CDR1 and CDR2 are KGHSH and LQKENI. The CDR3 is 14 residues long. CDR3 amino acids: CASSPSQGIYEQYF. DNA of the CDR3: TGTGCCAGCTCACCGTCGCAGGGTATCTACGAGCAGTACTTC.

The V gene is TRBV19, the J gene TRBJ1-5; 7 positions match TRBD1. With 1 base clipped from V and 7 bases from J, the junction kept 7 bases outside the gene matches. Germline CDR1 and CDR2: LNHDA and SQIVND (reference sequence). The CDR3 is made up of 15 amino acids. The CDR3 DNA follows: TGTGCCAGTAGTATAGGAGAGACAGGGTTCCAGCCCCAGCATTTT. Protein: CASSIGETGFQPQHF.

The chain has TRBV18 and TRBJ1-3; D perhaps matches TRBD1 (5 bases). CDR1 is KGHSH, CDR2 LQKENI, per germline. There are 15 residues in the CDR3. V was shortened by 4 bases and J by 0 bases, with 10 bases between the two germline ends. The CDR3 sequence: CASSLRADSGNTIYF. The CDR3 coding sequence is TGTGCCAGCTCACTCAGGGCCGACTCTGGAAACACCATATATTTT.

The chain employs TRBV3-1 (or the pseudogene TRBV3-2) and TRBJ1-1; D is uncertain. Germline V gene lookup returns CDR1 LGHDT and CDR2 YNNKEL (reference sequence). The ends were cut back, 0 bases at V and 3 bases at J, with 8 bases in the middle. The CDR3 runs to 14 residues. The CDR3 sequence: CASSQEDGYTEAFF. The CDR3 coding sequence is TGTGCCAGCAGCCAAGAAGACGGGTACACTGAAGCTTTCTTT.

This CDR3 is CASSSGTGVYNSPLHF. For the CDR3, the DNA is TGTGCCAGCAGCTCCGGGACAGGGGTTTATAATTCACCCCTCCACTTT. The rearrangement joins TRBV7-9 to TRBJ1-6; TRBD1 matches at 10 bases. Per germline, CDR1 SEHNR and CDR2 FQNEAQ (reference sequence). CDR3 length: 16 amino acids. With 4 bases clipped from V and 4 bases from J, the junction kept 4 bases outside the gene matches.

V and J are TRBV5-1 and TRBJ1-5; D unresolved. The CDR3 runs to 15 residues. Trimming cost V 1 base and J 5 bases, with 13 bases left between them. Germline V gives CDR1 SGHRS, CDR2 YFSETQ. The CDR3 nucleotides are TGCGCCAGCAGCTTGACGTCAGGATCGGATCAGCCCCAGCATTTT. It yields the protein CASSLTSGSDQPQHF.

CDR3 residues: CASSTGALAGVSEQFF. The CDR3 nucleotides are TGCGCCAGCAGCACGGGGGCCCTAGCGGGGGTCAGCGAGCAGTTCTTC. The chain is built from TRBV5-1 and TRBJ2-1; 10 bases agree with TRBD2. CDR1 and CDR2 (germline): SGHRS, YFSETQ. The trim removed 4 bases at V and 10 bases at J, leaving 14 bases unmatched. The CDR3 length is 16 residues.

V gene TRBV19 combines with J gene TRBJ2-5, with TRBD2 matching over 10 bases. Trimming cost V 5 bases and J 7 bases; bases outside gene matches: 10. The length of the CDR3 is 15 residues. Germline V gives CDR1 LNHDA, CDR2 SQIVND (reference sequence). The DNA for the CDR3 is TGTGCCAGTAGTTCCGGACTAGCGGAAAAAGGGACCCAGTACTTC. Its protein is CASSSGLAEKGTQYF.

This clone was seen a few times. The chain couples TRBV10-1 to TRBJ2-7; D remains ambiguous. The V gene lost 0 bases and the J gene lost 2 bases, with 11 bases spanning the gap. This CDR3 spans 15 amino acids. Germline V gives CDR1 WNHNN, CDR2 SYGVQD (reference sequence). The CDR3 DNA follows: TGCGCCAGCAGTGAGTCTTCTAATCCAACCTACGAGCAGTACTTC. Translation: CASSESSNPTYEQYF.

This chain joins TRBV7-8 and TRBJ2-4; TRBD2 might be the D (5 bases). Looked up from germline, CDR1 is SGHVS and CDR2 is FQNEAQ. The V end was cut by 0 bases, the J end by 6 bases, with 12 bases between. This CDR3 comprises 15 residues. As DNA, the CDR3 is TGTGCCAGCAGCTTAGCCGAGCCCGGAGGAAACATTCAGTACTTC. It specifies CASSLAEPGGNIQYF.

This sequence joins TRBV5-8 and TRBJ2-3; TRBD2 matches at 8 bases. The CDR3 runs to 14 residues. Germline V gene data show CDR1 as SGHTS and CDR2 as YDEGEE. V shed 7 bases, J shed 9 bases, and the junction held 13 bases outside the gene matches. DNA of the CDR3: TGTGCCAGCTCCGGGACGGGGGGGCCTGTAACGCAGTATTTT. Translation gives CASSGTGGPVTQYF. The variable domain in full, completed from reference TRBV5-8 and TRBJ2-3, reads EAGVTQSPTHLIKTRGQQATLRCSPISGHTSVYWYQQALGLGLQFLLWYDEGEERNRGNFPPRFSGRQFPNYSSELNVNALELEDSALYLCASSGTGGPVTQYFGPGTRLTVL.

CDR3 nucleotide sequence: TGTGCCAGCAGCTTTAGCGGGGGGCTTTACAATGAGCAGTTCTTC. Residues: CASSFSGGLYNEQFF. V gene TRBV7-3 combines with J gene TRBJ2-1; 10 positions match TRBD2. Germline CDR1 and CDR2: SGHTA and FQGTGA. V shed 3 bases, J shed 4 bases, and the junction held 3 bases outside the gene matches. CDR3 length equals 15 residues.

CDR3 region: CASSRGLAGGRPRLETQYF. As DNA, the CDR3 is TGTGCCAGCAGCCGGGGACTAGCGGGGGGGCGCCCCCGCTTAGAGACCCAGTACTTC. V and J are TRBV7-2 and TRBJ2-5, with TRBD2 matching over 16 bases. Germline CDR1 reads SGHTA; CDR2 reads FQGNSA. This CDR3 is built from 19 residues. Trimming at V came to 5 bases and at J to 4 bases, leaving 13 bases not matched to a gene.

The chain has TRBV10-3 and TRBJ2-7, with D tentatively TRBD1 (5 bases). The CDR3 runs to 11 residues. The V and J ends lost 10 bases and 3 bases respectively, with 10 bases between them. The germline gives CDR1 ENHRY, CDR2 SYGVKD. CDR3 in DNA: TGTGCCACCGCGACAGACTACGAGCAGTACTTC. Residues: CATATDYEQYF.

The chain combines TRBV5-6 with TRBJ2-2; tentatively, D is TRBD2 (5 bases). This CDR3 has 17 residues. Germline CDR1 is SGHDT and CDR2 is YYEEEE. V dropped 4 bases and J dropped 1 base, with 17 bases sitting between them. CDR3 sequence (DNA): TGTGCCAGCAGCCCCCTAGGGAGACGGCGGAACACCGGGGAGCTGTTTTTT. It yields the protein CASSPLGRRRNTGELFF. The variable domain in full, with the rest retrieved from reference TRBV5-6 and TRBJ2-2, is DAGVTQSPTHLIKTRGQQVTLRCSPKSGHDTVSWYQQALGQGPQFIFQYYEEEERQRGNFPDRFSGHQFPNYSSELNVNALLLGDSALYLCASSPLGRRRNTGELFFGEGSRLTVL.

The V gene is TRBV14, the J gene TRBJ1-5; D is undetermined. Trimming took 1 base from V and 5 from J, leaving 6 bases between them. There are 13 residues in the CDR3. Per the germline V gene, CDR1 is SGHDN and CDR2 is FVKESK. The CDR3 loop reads CASSQGDYQPQHF. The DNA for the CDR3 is TGTGCCAGCAGCCAAGGCGATTATCAGCCCCAGCATTTT.

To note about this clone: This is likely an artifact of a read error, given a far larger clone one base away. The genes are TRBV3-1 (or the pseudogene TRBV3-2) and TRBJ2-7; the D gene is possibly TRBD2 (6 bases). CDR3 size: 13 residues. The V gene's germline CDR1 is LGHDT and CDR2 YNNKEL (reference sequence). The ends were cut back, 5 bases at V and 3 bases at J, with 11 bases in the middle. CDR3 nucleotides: TGTGCCAGCAGCGACGGACTATTCTACGAGCAGTACTTC. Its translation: CASSDGLFYEQYF.

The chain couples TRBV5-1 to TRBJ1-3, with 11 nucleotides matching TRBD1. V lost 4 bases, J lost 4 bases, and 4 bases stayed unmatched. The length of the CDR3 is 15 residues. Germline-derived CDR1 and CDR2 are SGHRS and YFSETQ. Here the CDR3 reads CASSKDRGHGNTIYF. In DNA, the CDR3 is TGCGCCAGCAGCAAGGACAGGGGGCACGGAAACACCATATATTTT.

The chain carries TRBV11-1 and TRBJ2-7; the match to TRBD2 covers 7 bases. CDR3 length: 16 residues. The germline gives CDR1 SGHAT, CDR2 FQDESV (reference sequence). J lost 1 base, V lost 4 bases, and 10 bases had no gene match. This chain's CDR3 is CASSSSSGGTSYEQYF. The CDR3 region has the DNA TGTGCCAGCAGCTCGTCTAGCGGCGGAACTTCCTACGAGCAGTACTTC. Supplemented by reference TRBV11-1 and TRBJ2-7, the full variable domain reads EAEVAQSPRYKITEKSQAVAFWCDPISGHATLYWYRQILGQGPELLVQFQDESVVDDSQLPKDRFSAERLKGVDSTLKIQPAELGDSAMYLCASSSSSGGTSYEQYFGPGTRLTVT.

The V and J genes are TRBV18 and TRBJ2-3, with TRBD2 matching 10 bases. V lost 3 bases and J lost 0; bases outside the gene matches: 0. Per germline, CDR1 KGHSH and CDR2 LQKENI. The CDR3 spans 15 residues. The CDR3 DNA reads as TGTGCCAGCTCACCGACTAGCGGGAGCACAGATACGCAGTATTTT. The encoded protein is CASSPTSGSTDTQYF.

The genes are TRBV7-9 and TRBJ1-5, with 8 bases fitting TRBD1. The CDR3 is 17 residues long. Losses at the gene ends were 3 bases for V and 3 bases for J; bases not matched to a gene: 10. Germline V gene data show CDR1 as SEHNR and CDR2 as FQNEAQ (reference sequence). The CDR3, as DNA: TGTGCCAGCAGCTTGAGTGGGAGGACAGGGATCAATCAGCCCCAGCATTTT. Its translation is CASSLSGRTGINQPQHF. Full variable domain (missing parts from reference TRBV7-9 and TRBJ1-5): DTGVSQNPRHKITKRGQNVTFRCDPISEHNRLYWYRQTLGQGPEFLTYFQNEAQLEKSRLLSDRFSAERPKGSFSTLEIQRTEQGDSAMYLCASSLSGRTGINQPQHFGDGTRLSIL.

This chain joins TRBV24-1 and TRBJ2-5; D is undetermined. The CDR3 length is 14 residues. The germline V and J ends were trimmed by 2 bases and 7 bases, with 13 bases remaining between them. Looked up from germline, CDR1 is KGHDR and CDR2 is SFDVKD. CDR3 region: CATSDSAVWATQYF. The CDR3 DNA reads TGTGCCACCAGTGATTCAGCCGTTTGGGCGACCCAGTACTTC.